A selection of T cell receptor beta chains follows, all from one sample in a study of T cells in Graves' hyperthyroidism and ophthalmopathy. MiXCR was run by TCRdb on the multiplex PCR reads, yielding one entry per CDR3 protein. The sample includes over 550,000 distinct CDR3 sequences, roughly a sixth seen only once; the top ten take around 19%. Sequencing was carried out using blood. These receptors all come from a woman aged 18-29 years with Graves' hyperthyroidism. The CDR3 runs from the conserved cysteine through the conserved F or W. D genes are given only for firm matches. The size entry is marked missing in some rows and otherwise reads once, few, many or a size class.

D gene: TRBD1; V gene: TRBV11-1; J gene: TRBJ2-3; clone size: many; CDR3 length: 16; CDR3 DNA: TGTGCCAGCAGCTTATACGGGACAGGGGGCACAGATACGCAGTATTTT; CDR3 protein: CASSLYGTGGTDTQYF
D gene: TRBD1; V gene: TRBV12-3/TRBV12-4; J gene: TRBJ2-5; clone size: many; CDR3 length: 18; CDR3 DNA: TGTGCCAGCAGTCCCCTTCAAACAGGGGATCCCCCCCAAGAGACCCAGTACTTC; CDR3 protein: CASSPLQTGDPPQETQYF
D gene: TRBD1; V gene: TRBV20-1; J gene: TRBJ2-3; clone size: many; CDR3 length: 14; CDR3 DNA: TGCAGTGCTAACGGACAGGGCAATACAGATACGCAGTATTTT; CDR3 protein: CSANGQGNTDTQYF
D gene: TRBD1; V gene: TRBV7-9; J gene: TRBJ1-5; clone size: .; CDR3 length: 17; CDR3 DNA: TGTGCCAGCAGCTTAGCTGTCCGGGACAGGGACAATCAGCCCCAGCATTTT; CDR3 protein: CASSLAVRDRDNQPQHF
D gene: TRBD1; V gene: TRBV4-1; J gene: TRBJ2-7; clone size: .; CDR3 length: 16; CDR3 DNA: TGCGCCAGCAGCCCGAAACCGGGACAGGGAAAGCACGAGCAGTACTTC; CDR3 protein: CASSPKPGQGKHEQYF
D gene: TRBD2; V gene: TRBV20-1; J gene: TRBJ2-7; clone size: many; CDR3 length: 14; CDR3 DNA: TGCAGTGCAAGAGGACTAGCGGGATTAACCGAGCAGTACTTC; CDR3 protein: CSARGLAGLTEQYF
D gene: .; V gene: TRBV3-1; J gene: TRBJ1-5; clone size: many; CDR3 length: 14; CDR3 DNA: TGTGCCAGCAGCCAAGAGTATAGCAATCAGCCCCAGCATTTT; CDR3 protein: CASSQEYSNQPQHF
D gene: TRBD2; V gene: TRBV27; J gene: TRBJ2-3; clone size: many; CDR3 length: 15; CDR3 DNA: TGTGCCAGCACGGCCGGACTAGCGGCTACAGATACGCAGTATTTT; CDR3 protein: CASTAGLAATDTQYF
D gene: .; V gene: TRBV7-2; J gene: TRBJ2-7; clone size: many; CDR3 length: 13; CDR3 DNA: TGTGCCAGCCACCGACTACAGGGCGACGAGCAGTACTTC; CDR3 protein: CASHRLQGDEQYF
D gene: .; V gene: TRBV10-1; J gene: TRBJ1-1; clone size: many; CDR3 length: 14; CDR3 DNA: TGCGCCAGCAGTGAATCGGGTATGAACACTGAAGCTTTCTTT; CDR3 protein: CASSESGMNTEAFF
D gene: TRBD1; V gene: TRBV7-9; J gene: TRBJ1-5; clone size: few; CDR3 length: 15; CDR3 DNA: TGTGCCAGCAGCTTCGGGACAGGGGTCTCTCAGCCCCAGCATTTT; CDR3 protein: CASSFGTGVSQPQHF
D gene: TRBD2; V gene: TRBV6-2/TRBV6-3; J gene: TRBJ2-5; clone size: many; CDR3 length: 15; CDR3 DNA: TGTGCCAGCAGTTACTCCTCTAGCGGGAGTGAGACCCAGTACTTC; CDR3 protein: CASSYSSSGSETQYF
D gene: .; V gene: TRBV5-1; J gene: TRBJ1-5; clone size: many; CDR3 length: 15; CDR3 DNA: TGCGCCAGCAGCTCGGGTCCGAATAGCAATCAGCCCCAGCATTTT; CDR3 protein: CASSSGPNSNQPQHF
D gene: .; V gene: TRBV20-1; J gene: TRBJ1-4; clone size: many; CDR3 length: 15; CDR3 DNA: TGCAGTGCTTCTGGACCCGGGACTGATAATGAAAAACTGTTTTTT; CDR3 protein: CSASGPGTDNEKLFF
D gene: .; V gene: TRBV20-1; J gene: TRBJ1-2; clone size: .; CDR3 length: 13; CDR3 DNA: .; CDR3 protein: CSAPPAGNYGCTF
D gene: .; V gene: TRBV2; J gene: TRBJ2-3; clone size: many; CDR3 length: 16; CDR3 DNA: TGTGCCAGCATCGGACAGTGGGCCGCTAGCACAGATACGCAGTATTTT; CDR3 protein: CASIGQWAASTDTQYF
D gene: .; V gene: TRBV7-9; J gene: TRBJ2-1; clone size: .; CDR3 length: 14; CDR3 DNA: TGTGCCAGCAGCTTAGAGAGTCGAGACAATGAGCAGTTCTTC; CDR3 protein: CASSLESRDNEQFF
D gene: .; V gene: TRBV6-1; J gene: TRBJ1-1; clone size: .; CDR3 length: 14; CDR3 DNA: TGTGCCAGTCGGGACGGCCTGGACGGGACTGAAGCTTTCTTT; CDR3 protein: CASRDGLDGTEAFF
D gene: TRBD1; V gene: TRBV27; J gene: TRBJ2-6; clone size: .; CDR3 length: 16; CDR3 DNA: TGTGCCAGCGGATCGACAGGGGGGTCTGGGGCCAACGTCCTGACTTTC; CDR3 protein: CASGSTGGSGANVLTF
D gene: TRBD2; V gene: TRBV20-1; J gene: TRBJ2-7; clone size: .; CDR3 length: 18; CDR3 DNA: TGCAGTGCTAGAGCGGGAGCTAGCGGGAGATTGGGCGCCTACGAGCAGTACTTC; CDR3 protein: CSARAGASGRLGAYEQYF
D gene: TRBD2; V gene: TRBV11-2; J gene: TRBJ2-7; clone size: few; CDR3 length: 15; CDR3 DNA: TGTGCCAACAGCTTAGTGGGGGGGGATTCCTACGAGCAGTACTTC; CDR3 protein: CANSLVGGDSYEQYF
D gene: TRBD1; V gene: TRBV10-3; J gene: TRBJ2-2; clone size: .; CDR3 length: 16; CDR3 DNA: TGTGCCATCAGTGACCGCGGACAGGGGGAGCCCGGGGAGCTGTTTTTT; CDR3 protein: CAISDRGQGEPGELFF
D gene: TRBD1; V gene: TRBV20-1; J gene: TRBJ1-4; clone size: many; CDR3 length: 16; CDR3 DNA: TGCAGTGCTAGAACCGGGACAGGGGACAGTAATGAAAAACTGTTTTTT; CDR3 protein: CSARTGTGDSNEKLFF
D gene: .; V gene: TRBV27; J gene: TRBJ2-7; clone size: .; CDR3 length: 13; CDR3 DNA: TGTGCCAGCAGCAGGGACCAGAATTACGAGCAGTACTTC; CDR3 protein: CASSRDQNYEQYF
D gene: .; V gene: TRBV7-2; J gene: TRBJ2-2; clone size: many; CDR3 length: 14; CDR3 DNA: TGTGCCAGCAGCTTAGAGAGGGACACCGGGGAGCTGTTTTTT; CDR3 protein: CASSLERDTGELFF
D gene: .; V gene: TRBV5-5; J gene: TRBJ2-2; clone size: few; CDR3 length: 13; CDR3 DNA: TGTACCAGCAGCCAGCTGAACACCGGGGAGCTGTTTTTT; CDR3 protein: CTSSQLNTGELFF
D gene: .; V gene: TRBV2; J gene: TRBJ1-6; clone size: many; CDR3 length: 14; CDR3 DNA: TGTGCCAGCAGTGTGACAGCCGGGGATTCACCCCTCCACTTT; CDR3 protein: CASSVTAGDSPLHF
D gene: TRBD1; V gene: TRBV14; J gene: TRBJ2-1; clone size: .; CDR3 length: 18; CDR3 DNA: TGTGCCAGCAGCCGTCACACCCCGGGACAGGGTACCTACAATGAGCAGTTCTTC; CDR3 protein: CASSRHTPGQGTYNEQFF
D gene: TRBD2; V gene: TRBV6-2/TRBV6-3; J gene: TRBJ2-1; clone size: .; CDR3 length: 16; CDR3 DNA: TGTGCCAGCAGTAGGGGACTAGCGGGGGGGCTTAGTGAGCAGTTCTTC; CDR3 protein: CASSRGLAGGLSEQFF
D gene: .; V gene: TRBV5-4; J gene: TRBJ2-5; clone size: many; CDR3 length: 14; CDR3 DNA: TGTGCCAGCAGCGCCGGGACTCACCAAGAGACCCAGTACTTC; CDR3 protein: CASSAGTHQETQYF
D gene: .; V gene: TRBV4-3; J gene: TRBJ2-1; clone size: .; CDR3 length: 15; CDR3 DNA: TGCGCCAGCAGCCGAGCGACAGCTTGGGACAATGAGCAGTTCTTC; CDR3 protein: CASSRATAWDNEQFF
D gene: TRBD1; V gene: TRBV9; J gene: TRBJ1-1; clone size: many; CDR3 length: 18; CDR3 DNA: TGTGCCAGCAGCGAGAATTGGGCAGGGGGAACGATGAACACTGAAGCTTTCTTT; CDR3 protein: CASSENWAGGTMNTEAFF
D gene: .; V gene: TRBV20-1; J gene: TRBJ2-1; clone size: many; CDR3 length: 19; CDR3 DNA: TGCAGTGCTAGAGATTCCCCTCCTAGGACGGGCACCTCCTACAATGAGCAGTTCTTC; CDR3 protein: CSARDSPPRTGTSYNEQFF
D gene: .; V gene: TRBV25-1; J gene: TRBJ2-7; clone size: .; CDR3 length: 14; CDR3 DNA: TGTGCCAGCAGTGACCGTCGGGAAGCCTACGAGCAGTACTTC; CDR3 protein: CASSDRREAYEQYF
D gene: .; V gene: TRBV28; J gene: TRBJ1-2; clone size: many; CDR3 length: 13; CDR3 DNA: TGTGCCAGCTTTTCGGCCTGGCGCTATGGCTACACCTTC; CDR3 protein: CASFSAWRYGYTF
D gene: .; V gene: TRBV6-2/TRBV6-3; J gene: TRBJ2-7; clone size: many; CDR3 length: 13; CDR3 DNA: TGTGCCAGCAGTTTTGCGGAGCCCTACGAGCAGTACTTC; CDR3 protein: CASSFAEPYEQYF
D gene: TRBD2; V gene: TRBV7-9; J gene: TRBJ2-3; clone size: .; CDR3 length: 16; CDR3 DNA: TGTGCCAGCAGCCGGGGACTAGCGGGAGGTACAGATACGCAGTATTTT; CDR3 protein: CASSRGLAGGTDTQYF
D gene: .; V gene: TRBV29-1; J gene: TRBJ1-1; clone size: .; CDR3 length: 12; CDR3 DNA: TGCAGCCCGGACACAGTGAACACTGAAGCTTTCTTT; CDR3 protein: CSPDTVNTEAFF
D gene: .; V gene: TRBV27; J gene: TRBJ1-1; clone size: .; CDR3 length: 17; CDR3 DNA: TGTGCCAGCAGTTTATCGTTTGGGGCAGGGTTGAACACTGAAGCTTTCTTT; CDR3 protein: CASSLSFGAGLNTEAFF
D gene: TRBD1; V gene: TRBV6-1; J gene: TRBJ2-4; clone size: many; CDR3 length: 16; CDR3 DNA: TGTGCCAGCAGGCGACAGGGGGCGGAATCCAAAAACATTCAGTACTTC; CDR3 protein: CASRRQGAESKNIQYF
D gene: .; V gene: TRBV3-1; J gene: TRBJ1-2; clone size: .; CDR3 length: 15; CDR3 DNA: TGTGCCAGCAGCCCCGTCGGACGGAAGGATTATGGCTACACCTTC; CDR3 protein: CASSPVGRKDYGYTF
D gene: TRBD2; V gene: TRBV6-1; J gene: TRBJ2-7; clone size: many; CDR3 length: 14; CDR3 DNA: TGTGCCAGCAGGTCTAGCGGGAGCTCCTACGAGCAGTACTTC; CDR3 protein: CASRSSGSSYEQYF